The sequence of this T cell receptor beta chain was determined in a study of OX40 agonist ivuxolimab in advanced cancers. Looking at the study overall: Partial responses were achieved by three patients, one with hepatocellular carcinoma and two with cutaneous melanoma.

The CDR3 is 14 amino acids. Trimming took off 3 bases at V and 2 bases at J, with 10 bases between the two ends. Looked up from germline, CDR1 is SGHTA and CDR2 is FQGNSA. The repertoire was sequenced with immunoSEQ multiplex PCR; TCRdb's copy has only in-frame clones and lacks some. The data contain approximately 70,000 clones, roughly four fifths of them seen just once; the ten biggest clones take up 6.5% to 7.5%. Exclusion applied to patients with autoimmune disease history or systemic immunosuppression. The rearrangement uses TRBV7-2 and TRBJ1-1; D possibly corresponds to TRBD1 (5 bases). The material was CD4+ or CD8+ T cells sorted from blood, obtained in a trial of the OX40 agonist ivuxolimab. The receptor was isolated from an adult with an advanced solid tumor such as melanoma, head and neck, liver or kidney cancer. The CDR3 coding sequence is TGTGCCAGCAGCTTGGGGGGGACCAACACTGAAGCTTTCTTT. Encoded protein: CASSLGGTNTEAFF.